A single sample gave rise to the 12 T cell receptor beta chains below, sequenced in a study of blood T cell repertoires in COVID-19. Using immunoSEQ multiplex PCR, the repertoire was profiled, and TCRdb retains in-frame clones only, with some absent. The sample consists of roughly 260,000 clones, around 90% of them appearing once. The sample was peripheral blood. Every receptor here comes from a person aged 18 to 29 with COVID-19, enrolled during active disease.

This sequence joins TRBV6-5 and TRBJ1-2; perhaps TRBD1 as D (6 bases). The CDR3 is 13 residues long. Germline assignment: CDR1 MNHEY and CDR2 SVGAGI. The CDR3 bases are TGTGAGAGCGGGGGGCTTAGGGTCTATGGCTACACCTTC. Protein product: CESGGLRVYGYTF.

The CDR3 spells CASSASGFYEQYF. CDR3 nucleotide sequence: TGTGCCAGCAGCGCCAGCGGCTTCTACGAGCAGTACTTC. The V call is TRBV25-1, the J call TRBJ2-7, with D perhaps TRBD2 (5 bases). The CDR3 is made up of 13 amino acids. The germline CDR1 and CDR2 sequences are MGHDK and SYGVNS. Trimming took 6 bases from V and 3 from J, leaving 12 bases between them.

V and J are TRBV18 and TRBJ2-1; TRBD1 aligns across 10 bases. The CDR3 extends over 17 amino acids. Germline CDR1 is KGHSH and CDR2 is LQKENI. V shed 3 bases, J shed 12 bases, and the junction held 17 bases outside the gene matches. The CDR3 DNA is TGTGCCAGCTCACCTCTGTCCGGGACAGGGGTCCCCTTAAGGCAGTTCTTC. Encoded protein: CASSPLSGTGVPLRQFF. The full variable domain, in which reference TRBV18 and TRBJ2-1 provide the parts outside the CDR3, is NAGVMQNPRHLVRRRGQEARLRCSPMKGHSHVYWYRQLPEEGLKFMVYLQKENIIDESGMPKERFSAEFPKEGPSILRIQQVVRGDSAAYFCASSPLSGTGVPLRQFFGPGTRLTVL.

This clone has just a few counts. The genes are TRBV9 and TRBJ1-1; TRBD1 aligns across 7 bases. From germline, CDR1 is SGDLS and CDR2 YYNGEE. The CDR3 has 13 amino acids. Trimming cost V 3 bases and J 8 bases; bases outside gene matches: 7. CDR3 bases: TGTGCCAGCAGCGCAACGACAGGGACAGAAGCTTTCTTT. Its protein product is CASSATTGTEAFF.

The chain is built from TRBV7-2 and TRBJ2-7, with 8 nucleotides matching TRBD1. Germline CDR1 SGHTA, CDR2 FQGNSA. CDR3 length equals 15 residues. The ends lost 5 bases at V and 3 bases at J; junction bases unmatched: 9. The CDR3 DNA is TGTGCCAGCAGCCCGGCACCAGGGGGCGTCTACGAGCAGTACTTC. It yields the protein CASSPAPGGVYEQYF.

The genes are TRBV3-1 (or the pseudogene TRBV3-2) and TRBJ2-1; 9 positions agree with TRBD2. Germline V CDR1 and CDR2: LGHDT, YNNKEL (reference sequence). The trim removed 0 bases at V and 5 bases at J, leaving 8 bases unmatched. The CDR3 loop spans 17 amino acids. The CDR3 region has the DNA TGTGCCAGCAGCCAAGAGGTGGAGCCTAGCGGGAACAATGAGCAGTTCTTC. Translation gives CASSQEVEPSGNNEQFF.

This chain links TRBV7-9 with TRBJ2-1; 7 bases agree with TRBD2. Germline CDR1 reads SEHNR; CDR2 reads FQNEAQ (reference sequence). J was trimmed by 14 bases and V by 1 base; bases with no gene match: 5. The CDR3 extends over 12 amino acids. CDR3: CASSLGGSGEFF. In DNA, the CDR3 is TGTGCCAGCAGCTTAGGCGGGAGTGGGGAGTTCTTC.

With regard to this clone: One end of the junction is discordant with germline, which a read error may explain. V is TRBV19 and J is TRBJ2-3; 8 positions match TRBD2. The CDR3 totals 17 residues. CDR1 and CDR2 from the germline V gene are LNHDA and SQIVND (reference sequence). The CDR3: CASSLETGGLLTDTQYF. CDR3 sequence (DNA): TGTGCCAGTAGTCTAGAGACGGGGGGGCTCCTCACAGATACGCAGTATTTT. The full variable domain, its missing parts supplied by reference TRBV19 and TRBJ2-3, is DGGITQSPKYLFRKEGQNVTLSCEQNLNHDAMYWYRQDPGQGLRLIYYSQIVNDFQKGDIAEGYSVSREKKESFPLTVTSAQKNPTAFYLCASSLETGGLLTDTQYFGPGTRLTVL.

The CDR3 DNA reads as TGCAGCGGGTTGACAGGGGCCCGCCCCGTCGAGACCCAGTACTTC. Residues: CSGLTGARPVETQYF. The gene calls are TRBV29-1 and TRBJ2-5; TRBD1 matches 8 bases. Germline CDR1 reads SQVTM; CDR2 reads ANQGSEA. V lost 7 bases and J lost 5; bases outside the gene matches: 15. The CDR3 runs to 15 residues.

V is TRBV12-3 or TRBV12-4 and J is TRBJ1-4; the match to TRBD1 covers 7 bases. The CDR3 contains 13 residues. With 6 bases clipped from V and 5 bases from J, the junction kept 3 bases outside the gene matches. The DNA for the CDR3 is TGTGCCAGCAGACAGACAGGGAATGAAAAACTGTTTTTT. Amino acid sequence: CASRQTGNEKLFF.

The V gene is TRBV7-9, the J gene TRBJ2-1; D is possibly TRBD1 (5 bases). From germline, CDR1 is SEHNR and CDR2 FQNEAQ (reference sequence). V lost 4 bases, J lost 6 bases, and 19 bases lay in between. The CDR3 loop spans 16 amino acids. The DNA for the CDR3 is TGTGCCAGCAGCTCATCGGACACCTATAACCCCAATGAGCAGTTCTTC. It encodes CASSSSDTYNPNEQFF.

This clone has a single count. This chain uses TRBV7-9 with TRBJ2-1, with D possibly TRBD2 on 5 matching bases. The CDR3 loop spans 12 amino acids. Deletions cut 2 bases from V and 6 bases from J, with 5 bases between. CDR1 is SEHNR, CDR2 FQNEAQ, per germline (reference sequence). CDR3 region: CASSLLANEQFF. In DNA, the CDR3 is TGTGCCAGCAGCTTACTAGCCAATGAGCAGTTCTTC.